Sequencing of this TCR beta chain was carried out in a study of response to subunit inactivated influenza vaccine. TCRdb reanalysed the RT-PCR reads using MiXCR and keeps one entry per CDR3 protein. The sample has about 500,000 distinct CDR3 sequences; 16% are singletons. Notes on the study in general: Authors suggested that a seasonal influenza vaccination recruits few new T cells each time.

The CDR3 length is 15 residues. The V gene lost 8 bases and the J gene lost 0 bases, with 14 bases spanning the gap. Remarks on this clonotype: As yet, its antigen is unknown.

The receptor was isolated from a man aged 50 to 75 who received an inactivated influenza vaccine. The V gene is TRBV12-3 or TRBV12-4, the J gene TRBJ2-1; D is unclear. The sample was CD4+ T cells sorted from PBMCs, taken approximately 25 months after vaccination. The CDR3: CASDTGRISYNEQFF. CDR3 nucleotide sequence: TGTGCCAGCGATACGGGCCGGATCTCCTACAATGAGCAGTTCTTC.